Listed below are T cell receptor beta chains from one sample, sequenced in a study of shared clonotypes between healthy human individuals. Profiling relied on immunoSEQ multiplex PCR, and the TCRdb table lists in-frame clones only, not all of them. The sample consists of 1.5 million to 1.9 million clones, about 98% of them appearing once. Input material: naive CD4+ T cells sorted from blood. The receptors were sampled from a man in his thirties or forties in good health. CDR3s include the opening cysteine and the closing phenylalanine or tryptophan. A D gene is named only where the DNA matches it firmly. Clone size is not always given. Where it is, it says once, few, many or a class for expanded clones.

V	D	size	J	CDR3	DNA
TRBV27	.	.	TRBJ1-4	CASSPRAYNEKLFF	TGTGCCAGCAGTCCGCGGGCTTATAATGAAAAACTGTTTTTT
TRBV11-3	TRBD2	once	TRBJ2-1	CASSLAGGFHNEQFF	TGTGCCAGCAGCTTAGCGGGAGGGTTTCACAATGAGCAGTTCTTC
TRBV2	.	.	TRBJ2-7	CAGRGGTYEQYF	TGTGCCGGCCGGGGCGGCACCTACGAGCAGTACTTC
TRBV23-1	TRBD1	.	TRBJ2-5	CASLPRDRGQETQYF	TGCGCCAGCCTCCCCCGAGACAGGGGTCAAGAGACCCAGTACTTC
TRBV10-3	.	.	TRBJ1-5	CAISETQASNQPQHF	TGTGCCATCAGTGAGACCCAGGCTAGCAATCAGCCCCAGCATTTT
TRBV27	.	.	TRBJ1-5	CASSSRSGTLNQPQHF	TGTGCCAGCAGTTCAAGATCCGGGACACTGAATCAGCCCCAGCATTTT
TRBV5-1	TRBD2	.	TRBJ2-2	CASSSGLASGNTGELFF	TGCGCCAGCAGCTCGGGACTAGCGAGTGGGAACACCGGGGAGCTGTTTTTT
TRBV10-3	.	.	TRBJ2-3	CAISPPRSDTQYF	TGTGCCATCTCTCCCCCTAGATCAGATACGCAGTATTTT
TRBV5-8	TRBD2	.	TRBJ2-7	CASSAPVGWRGDYEQYF	TGTGCCAGCAGCGCACCTGTAGGCTGGCGGGGGGACTACGAGCAGTACTTC
TRBV5-6	TRBD2	once	TRBJ2-7	CASSLWAGAGREQYF	TGTGCCAGCAGCTTGTGGGCGGGAGCGGGGCGGGAGCAGTACTTC
TRBV18	.	.	TRBJ1-5	CASSEDRVQPQHF	TGTGCCTCTTCTGAGGACAGAGTTCAGCCCCAGCATTTT
TRBV27	TRBD2	.	TRBJ2-1	CASGAGVITYNEQFF	TGTGCCAGCGGAGCGGGAGTTATAACCTACAATGAGCAGTTCTTC
TRBV10-3	TRBD1	.	TRBJ2-7	CAISEGQGDYEQYF	TGTGCCATCAGTGAAGGACAGGGGGACTACGAGCAGTACTTC
TRBV5-1	.	.	TRBJ1-4	CASSPTGTNEKLFF	TGCGCCAGCAGTCCGACAGGCACTAATGAAAAACTGTTTTTT
TRBV2	.	.	TRBJ2-7	CASKGKFLSYEQYF	TGTGCCAGCAAAGGAAAGTTTCTCTCCTACGAGCAGTACTTC
TRBV9	.	.	TRBJ2-2	CASSVNALPNTGELFF	TGTGCCAGCAGCGTAAACGCCCTACCGAACACCGGGGAGCTGTTTTTT
TRBV6-5	.	once	TRBJ1-4	CASSSDGLNEKLFF	TGTGCCAGCAGCTCTGACGGCCTTAATGAAAAACTGTTTTTT
TRBV6-5	.	.	TRBJ2-4	CASSYPRPPREDIQYF	TGTGCCAGCAGTTACCCGCGCCCTCCGCGTGAGGACATTCAGTACTTC
TRBV5-1	.	.	TRBJ2-1	CASSLAASSEQFF	TGCGCCAGCAGCTTGGCAGCTAGTAGCGAGCAGTTCTTC
TRBV27	.	.	TRBJ2-7	CASSREPFKPYEQYF	TGTGCCAGCAGTCGCGAACCCTTTAAACCCTACGAGCAGTACTTC
TRBV2	TRBD1	.	TRBJ1-2	CASRTGQARDYGYTF	TGTGCCAGCAGGACCGGACAGGCCCGGGACTATGGCTACACCTTC
TRBV18	.	.	TRBJ2-1	CASSRDTEQFF	TGTGCCAGCTCACGGGATACAGAGCAGTTCTTC
TRBV5-8	.	.	TRBJ2-2	CASSLSFRRPGELFF	TGTGCCAGCAGCTTGTCGTTCAGGAGACCCGGGGAGCTGTTTTTT
TRBV7-9	.	.	TRBJ1-4	CASRTKEKLFF	TGTGCCAGCAGAACGAAGGAAAAACTGTTTTTT
TRBV2	.	few	TRBJ2-5	CASSLEKETQYF	TGTGCCAGCAGTCTAGAGAAAGAGACCCAGTACTTC
TRBV5-4	TRBD1	.	TRBJ2-1	CASSDLSGTGFYNEQFF	TGTGCCAGCAGCGACTTATCCGGGACAGGGTTCTACAATGAGCAGTTCTTC
TRBV28	.	.	TRBJ2-3	CASSTVPRDTQYF	TGTGCCAGCAGTACGGTACCCAGAGATACGCAGTATTTT
TRBV6-6	.	.	TRBJ2-1	CASKVGAYNEQFF	TGTGCCAGCAAGGTGGGGGCCTACAATGAGCAGTTCTTC
TRBV19	.	.	TRBJ2-3	CASSKGYGTDTQYF	TGTGCCAGTAGTAAGGGTTATGGCACAGATACGCAGTATTTT
TRBV28	.	.	TRBJ2-7	CASRVGHLGPYEQYF	TGTGCCAGCAGGGTGGGACACCTTGGGCCCTACGAGCAGTACTTC
TRBV13	.	.	TRBJ2-3	CASTRRSADTQYF	TGTGCCAGTACACGGAGGTCGGCAGATACGCAGTATTTT
TRBV7-2	.	once	TRBJ1-4	CASSLRSFFGTGRDEKLFF	TGTGCCAGCAGCTTACGCAGCTTCTTCGGTACAGGGAGGGATGAAAAACTGTTTTTT
TRBV30	.	.	TRBJ2-4	CAWSFTRPGPKNIQYF	TGTGCCTGGAGTTTCACCCGGCCGGGCCCCAAAAACATTCAGTACTTC
TRBV7-9	TRBD1	once	TRBJ2-5	CASSNDREETQYF	TGTGCCAGCAGTAACGACAGGGAAGAGACCCAGTACTTC
TRBV19	TRBD2	.	TRBJ2-7	CASRPSGSYEQYF	TGTGCCAGTAGGCCTAGCGGGAGCTACGAGCAGTACTTC
TRBV9	TRBD2	.	TRBJ2-1	CASSVGSGTSYNEQFF	TGTGCCAGCAGCGTAGGTAGCGGGACTTCCTACAATGAGCAGTTCTTC
TRBV29-1	.	.	TRBJ1-1	CSAHVDLNTEAFF	TGCAGCGCACACGTTGACCTTAACACTGAAGCTTTCTTT
TRBV5-1	.	.	TRBJ2-7	CASSLAARVDYEQYF	TGCGCCAGCAGCTTGGCCGCACGAGTCGACTACGAGCAGTACTTC
TRBV28	.	once	TRBJ1-2	CASSSGGSYGYTF	TGTGCCAGCAGTTCGGGGGGTTCCTATGGCTACACCTTC
TRBV29-1	TRBD2	.	TRBJ2-1	CSVVLMAGGRLGEQFF	TGCAGCGTTGTGTTGATGGCGGGAGGGAGGTTGGGTGAGCAGTTCTTC
TRBV19	.	.	TRBJ2-5	CASSGIRETQYF	TGTGCCAGTAGTGGTATTAGGGAGACCCAGTACTTC
TRBV6-5	.	.	TRBJ2-7	CASSFFPDRTYEQYF	TGTGCCAGCAGTTTCTTCCCCGACAGAACCTACGAGCAGTACTTC
TRBV4-3	.	.	TRBJ2-2	CASSQEIVGELFF	TGCGCCAGCAGCCAAGAAATCGTCGGGGAGCTGTTTTTT
TRBV25-1	.	.	TRBJ2-2	CASRIKNTGELFF	TGTGCCAGCCGTATCAAGAACACCGGGGAGCTGTTTTTT
TRBV6-6	TRBD2	.	TRBJ2-2	CASSYVAGGPGGELFF	TGTGCCAGCAGTTACGTAGCGGGAGGGCCCGGCGGGGAGCTGTTTTTT
TRBV19	.	.	TRBJ2-2	CASSINGGTGELFF	TGTGCCAGTAGTATAAACGGGGGAACCGGGGAGCTGTTTTTT
TRBV9	.	.	TRBJ2-5	CASGAGEGTQGAETQYF	TGTGCCAGTGGGGCGGGAGAGGGTACTCAGGGGGCCGAGACCCAGTACTTC
TRBV28	.	once	TRBJ2-2	CASSFRQALGSGELFF	TGTGCCAGCAGTTTTCGACAGGCCCTGGGGAGCGGGGAGCTGTTTTTT
TRBV11-3	.	.	TRBJ2-2	CASSPRVAGELFF	TGTGCCAGCAGCCCGCGGGTCGCTGGGGAGCTGTTTTTT
TRBV25-1	.	.	TRBJ2-3	CASSQLRDTQYF	TGTGCCAGCTCCCAACTACGGGATACGCAGTATTTT
TRBV9	TRBD1	.	TRBJ1-2	CASSVGQGWVGYTF	TGTGCCAGCAGCGTCGGACAGGGTTGGGTTGGCTACACCTTC
TRBV7-9	.	.	TRBJ1-1	CASSLSATEAFF	TGTGCCAGCAGCTTGTCGGCCACTGAAGCTTTCTTT
TRBV18	.	.	TRBJ2-5	CASSSRMGFRETQYF	TGTGCCAGCTCCTCCCGTATGGGGTTTAGAGAGACCCAGTACTTC
TRBV4-3	TRBD1	.	TRBJ2-7	CASSQGQGISEEQYF	TGCGCCAGCAGCCAAGGACAGGGTATAAGTGAAGAGCAGTACTTC
TRBV7-8	TRBD2	.	TRBJ2-1	CASNPSGSLYEQFF	TGTGCCAGCAACCCCAGCGGGAGTCTCTATGAGCAGTTCTTC
TRBV5-6	.	.	TRBJ2-7	CASSQGSVWEQYF	TGTGCCAGCAGCCAAGGGTCGGTATGGGAGCAGTACTTC
TRBV7-6	TRBD2	.	TRBJ2-1	CASSSGTSGTEQFF	TGTGCCAGCAGCTCGGGGACTAGCGGGACAGAGCAGTTCTTC